Listed below are T cell receptor beta chains from one sample, sequenced in a study of early stage breast cancer tumors. Libraries were prepared by immunoSEQ multiplex PCR; TCRdb keeps only in-frame clonotypes and omits some of them. This sample carries around 71,000 clones, approximately 80% of them seen once, and the ten largest clones take approximately 3.7%. The material sequenced was blood. The receptors here all came from a person in their sixties with breast cancer. CDR3s leave out the opening cysteine and the closing phenylalanine or tryptophan. The order of the fields is clone size, J gene, V gene, CDR3 protein. Clone size appears in some rows only: once, few, many, or a class for an expanded clone.

clone_size: NA
j_call: TRBJ2-3
v_call: TRBV10-3
cdr3_aa: AISERAGGNTDTQY

clone_size: NA
j_call: TRBJ1-2
v_call: TRBV29-1
cdr3_aa: SVLARQSYGYT

clone_size: NA
j_call: TRBJ2-5
v_call: TRBV25-1
cdr3_aa: ASSEAKTQY

clone_size: NA
j_call: TRBJ2-5
v_call: TRBV2
cdr3_aa: ASSVIETIKETQY

clone_size: NA
j_call: TRBJ1-2
v_call: TRBV5-4
cdr3_aa: ASRRDRISSSEGYT

clone_size: once
j_call: TRBJ2-5
v_call: TRBV2
cdr3_aa: ASRSGTSGSQETQY

clone_size: NA
j_call: TRBJ1-2
v_call: TRBV5-6
cdr3_aa: ASSPDRGNYGYT

clone_size: once
j_call: TRBJ2-2
v_call: TRBV5-1
cdr3_aa: ASSPGTSGGELF

clone_size: NA
j_call: TRBJ2-7
v_call: TRBV7-9
cdr3_aa: ASSLGGTSGSLLKWEQY

clone_size: NA
j_call: TRBJ2-3
v_call: TRBV10-3
cdr3_aa: AISELADTQY

clone_size: NA
j_call: TRBJ1-1
v_call: TRBV28
cdr3_aa: ASGGGGNTEAF

clone_size: once
j_call: TRBJ1-4
v_call: TRBV4-3
cdr3_aa: ASSRGQGTTNEKLF

clone_size: few
j_call: TRBJ1-1
v_call: TRBV19
cdr3_aa: ATKRVGAEAF

clone_size: NA
j_call: TRBJ2-2
v_call: TRBV27
cdr3_aa: ASSLASGGAGELF

clone_size: NA
j_call: TRBJ1-1
v_call: TRBV5-6
cdr3_aa: ASSLDQGSREYMNTEAF

clone_size: few
j_call: TRBJ2-2
v_call: TRBV29-1
cdr3_aa: SASSGELF

clone_size: NA
j_call: TRBJ2-1
v_call: TRBV27
cdr3_aa: ASSSAGGDYNEQF

clone_size: few
j_call: TRBJ2-7
v_call: TRBV6-1
cdr3_aa: AGRRQGRDEQY

clone_size: NA
j_call: TRBJ2-7
v_call: TRBV5-1
cdr3_aa: ASSYTGTSSYEQY

clone_size: NA
j_call: TRBJ2-6
v_call: TRBV5-6
cdr3_aa: ASSLRPGANVLT

clone_size: NA
j_call: TRBJ1-5
v_call: TRBV6-6
cdr3_aa: ASRNDGGKGQPQH

clone_size: NA
j_call: TRBJ2-1
v_call: TRBV7-3
cdr3_aa: ASSLTASSGSYYEQF

clone_size: NA
j_call: TRBJ2-3
v_call: TRBV9
cdr3_aa: ASSVVDLGDTQY

clone_size: NA
j_call: TRBJ1-5
v_call: TRBV29-1
cdr3_aa: SVIDRPNQPQH

clone_size: NA
j_call: TRBJ2-2
v_call: TRBV11-3
cdr3_aa: ASSLERSPSTGELF

clone_size: NA
j_call: TRBJ2-5
v_call: TRBV30
cdr3_aa: AWSAPVTRGLETQY

clone_size: NA
j_call: TRBJ2-5
v_call: TRBV6-5
cdr3_aa: ASSLPETETQY

clone_size: NA
j_call: TRBJ2-3
v_call: TRBV4-2
cdr3_aa: ASSQDQLAGGPRDTQY

clone_size: few
j_call: TRBJ1-2
v_call: TRBV7-9
cdr3_aa: ASSHGGVANYGYT

clone_size: NA
j_call: TRBJ2-2
v_call: TRBV5-4
cdr3_aa: ASSLGLGFANTGELF

clone_size: NA
j_call: TRBJ1-1
v_call: TRBV6-5
cdr3_aa: ASSGGGRGPEAF

clone_size: NA
j_call: TRBJ2-7
v_call: TRBV7-8
cdr3_aa: ASSPRRTLYEQY

clone_size: NA
j_call: TRBJ1-1
v_call: TRBV9
cdr3_aa: ASSGQGAGDTEAF

clone_size: NA
j_call: TRBJ2-1
v_call: TRBV7-2
cdr3_aa: ASSLTGVNEQF

clone_size: once
j_call: TRBJ2-3
v_call: TRBV5-5
cdr3_aa: ASLGQGTDTQY

clone_size: once
j_call: TRBJ2-7
v_call: TRBV27
cdr3_aa: ASSLWASGGFYEQY

clone_size: NA
j_call: TRBJ1-5
v_call: TRBV19
cdr3_aa: ASRGQVYSNQPQH

clone_size: NA
j_call: TRBJ2-1
v_call: TRBV2
cdr3_aa: ASREGGNNEQF

clone_size: NA
j_call: TRBJ2-3
v_call: TRBV6-5
cdr3_aa: ASRGTDTQY

clone_size: NA
j_call: TRBJ2-3
v_call: TRBV28
cdr3_aa: ASSPPSGGDTDTQY

clone_size: NA
j_call: TRBJ2-3
v_call: TRBV5-4
cdr3_aa: ASRAGGRALGDTQY

clone_size: few
j_call: TRBJ2-3
v_call: TRBV5-1
cdr3_aa: ASSLSGYNTDTQY

clone_size: NA
j_call: TRBJ1-5
v_call: TRBV28
cdr3_aa: ASSWATGDQPQH

clone_size: NA
j_call: TRBJ1-2
v_call: TRBV30
cdr3_aa: ARLAGEYGYT

clone_size: NA
j_call: TRBJ1-1
v_call: TRBV9
cdr3_aa: ASSPETGRTEAF

clone_size: NA
j_call: TRBJ2-7
v_call: TRBV11-2
cdr3_aa: ASSLVSGTQLSYEQY

clone_size: NA
j_call: TRBJ2-6
v_call: TRBV7-2
cdr3_aa: ASSLRSGARANVLT

clone_size: NA
j_call: TRBJ2-7
v_call: TRBV29-1
cdr3_aa: SVADSPEQY

clone_size: NA
j_call: TRBJ2-5
v_call: TRBV11-2
cdr3_aa: ASSLSRSETQY

clone_size: few
j_call: TRBJ1-2
v_call: TRBV28
cdr3_aa: ASSPPTGSDDGYT

clone_size: NA
j_call: TRBJ2-1
v_call: TRBV7-9
cdr3_aa: ASSLGLVTGGIDNEQF

clone_size: once
j_call: TRBJ2-7
v_call: TRBV9
cdr3_aa: ASSAQGQGGFYEQY

clone_size: NA
j_call: TRBJ2-5
v_call: TRBV2
cdr3_aa: ASSVSGSQETQY

clone_size: NA
j_call: TRBJ2-7
v_call: TRBV4-3
cdr3_aa: ASSQETRADYEQY

clone_size: NA
j_call: TRBJ2-7
v_call: TRBV11-2
cdr3_aa: ASSLPSYEQY

clone_size: NA
j_call: TRBJ1-1
v_call: TRBV4-1
cdr3_aa: ASSQDRGAEAF

clone_size: NA
j_call: TRBJ1-1
v_call: TRBV7-3
cdr3_aa: ASSSSDSEAF

clone_size: NA
j_call: TRBJ1-2
v_call: TRBV19
cdr3_aa: ASEPGTGGYT

clone_size: NA
j_call: TRBJ1-1
v_call: TRBV7-2
cdr3_aa: ASASGDGAF

clone_size: NA
j_call: TRBJ1-1
v_call: TRBV7-2
cdr3_aa: ASSSRWGTDTEAF